This entry lists 28 T cell receptor beta chains sequenced from one sample in a study of patients and donors after allogeneic stem cell transplantation. TCRdb analysed the RT-PCR reads with MiXCR anew, one entry per CDR3 protein. The profile shows about 230,000 distinct CDR3 sequences, 13% to 15% of them singletons. The specimen was blood, either unsorted or a sorted T cell fraction (not recorded which). The origin of the receptors is a human donor who was either an allogeneic HSCT recipient or a stem cell or donor lymphocyte infusion donor (not recorded which). It is not recorded whose cells these are; they may come from a transplant donor.

J is TRBJ1-5 and V is TRBV2, with D uncertain. The CDR3 runs 13 residues. The ends were cut back, 6 bases at V and 2 bases at J, with 8 bases in the middle. Germline-derived CDR1 and CDR2 are SNHLY and FYNNEI. CDR3 in DNA: TGTGCCAGCAGATCGTGGGGCAATCAGCCCCAGCATTTT. It yields the protein CASRSWGNQPQHF. Full variable domain (outside the CDR3, taken from reference TRBV2 and TRBJ1-5): EPEVTQTPSHQVTQMGQEVILRCVPISNHLYFYWYRQILGQKVEFLVSFYNNEISEKSEIFDDQFSVERPDGSNFTLKIRSTKLEDSAMYFCASRSWGNQPQHFGDGTRLSIL.

This clonotype was picked up many times. V is TRBV7-9 and J is TRBJ1-1; a weak D match, TRBD1 (5 bases). V was clipped by 3 bases and J by 1 base, with 9 bases between them. The germline gives CDR1 SEHNR, CDR2 FQNEAQ (reference sequence). The CDR3 runs 14 residues. As DNA, the CDR3 is TGTGCCAGCAGCTTGGAGGGGCCGAACACTGAAGCTTTCTTT. It translates to CASSLEGPNTEAFF.

This clonotype was counted between two and nine times. At one boundary the junction diverges from the germline segment, which might be a read error. The rearrangement joins TRBV7-2 to TRBJ1-5; D may be TRBD1 (6 bases). Per the germline V gene, CDR1 is SGHTA and CDR2 is FQGNSA. The CDR3 is 14 residues long. The CDR3 bases are TGTGCCAGCAGCCTAGCGGGACAAGGCCAGCCCCAGCATTTT. It yields the protein CASSLAGQGQPQHF.

This clonotype has ten or more counts. V is TRBV19 and J is TRBJ2-7; D is perhaps TRBD1 (6 bases). The CDR3 is 13 residues long. V was shortened by 5 bases and J by 1 base, with 9 bases between the two germline ends. Germline-derived CDR1 and CDR2 are LNHDA and SQIVND (reference sequence). The CDR3 DNA is TGTGCCAGTAGTGCCGGACAGTCCTACGAGCAGTACTTC. Translation gives CASSAGQSYEQYF.

The chain employs TRBV20-1 and TRBJ1-2; unclear D gene. This CDR3 has 11 amino acids. The germline V gene encodes CDR1 DFQATT and CDR2 SNEGSKA (reference sequence). The CDR3 nucleotides read TGCTCCTCGGGAAGTAACTATGGCTACACCTTC. It yields the protein CSSGSNYGYTF.

This rearrangement joins TRBV12-3 or TRBV12-4 to TRBJ2-7; D possibly corresponds to TRBD2 (5 bases). This CDR3 is built from 15 residues. V lost 2 bases to trimming and J lost 4 bases, with 15 bases between them. The CDR3: CASSLRGPPGYEQYF. The CDR3 region has the DNA TGTGCCAGCAGTTTACGTGGGCCTCCGGGGTACGAGCAGTACTTC.

This clonotype was found many times. The V call is TRBV12-3 or TRBV12-4, the J call TRBJ2-1; D unclear. The ends were cut back, 0 bases at V and 4 bases at J, with 10 bases in the middle. CDR3 length equals 15 residues. For the CDR3, the DNA is TGTGCCAGCAGTTTAGCGACCGCCAAATACAATGAGCAGTTCTTC. Translating gives CASSLATAKYNEQFF.

Only a few counts were recorded for this clonotype. The chain joins TRBV7-9 to TRBJ2-7; 8 nucleotides match TRBD1. The germline V gene has CDR1 SEHNR and CDR2 FQNEAQ (reference sequence). V was clipped by 7 bases and J by 3 bases; unmatched bases: 8. The CDR3 contains 14 residues. CDR3 loop: CASTPGGGYYEQYF. As DNA, the CDR3 is TGTGCCAGCACCCCAGGGGGCGGATACTACGAGCAGTACTTC.

There are a few counts of this clonotype. The chain links TRBV29-1 to TRBJ1-4; no clear D gene. Germline CDR1 and CDR2: SQVTM and ANQGSEA. The ends were cut back, 6 bases at V and 0 bases at J, with 17 bases in the middle. CDR3 length: 16 amino acids. In DNA, the CDR3 is TGCAGCGTGTCGGGAGGCTCTGGCGCAACTAATGAAAAACTGTTTTTT. It codes for CSVSGGSGATNEKLFF.

In DNA form, the CDR3 reads TGTGCCAGCAGCGTCGTAGCCTTAACGGCGGGAGGCCCCACCGGGGAGCTGTTTTTT. Its translation is CASSVVALTAGGPTGELFF. This chain joins TRBV9 and TRBJ2-2; 8 bases are a match to TRBD2. V was clipped by 2 bases and J by 4 bases; unmatched bases: 16. Germline CDR1 reads SGDLS; CDR2 reads YYNGEE. The CDR3 sequence is 19 residues long. The entire variable domain, with the rest obtained from reference TRBV9 and TRBJ2-2, is as follows: DSGVTQTPKHLITATGQRVTLRCSPRSGDLSVYWYQQSLDQGLQFLIQYYNGEERAKGNILERFSAQQFPDLHSELNLSSLELGDSALYFCASSVVALTAGGPTGELFFGEGSRLTVL.

The chain links TRBV10-3 to TRBJ1-6; D remains unclear. The CDR3 sequence is 14 residues long. Germline V CDR1 and CDR2: ENHRY, SYGVKD. V dropped 4 bases and J dropped 5 bases, with 9 bases sitting between them. The CDR3: CAISGGPDNSPLHF. In DNA form, the CDR3 reads TGTGCCATCAGTGGAGGACCCGATAATTCACCCCTCCACTTT.

This clonotype was detected ten times or more. J is TRBJ2-2 and V is TRBV3-1; D is tentatively TRBD1 or TRBD2 (5 bases each). Trimming removed 4 bases from V and 6 bases from J, with 12 bases in between. This CDR3 is 14 amino acids long. CDR1 is LGHDT, CDR2 YNNKEL, per germline (reference sequence). The CDR3 protein is CASSPQGEAGELFF. In DNA, the CDR3 is TGTGCCAGCAGCCCGCAGGGAGAAGCCGGGGAGCTGTTTTTT.

This clonotype was recorded many times. This chain joins TRBV27 and TRBJ2-2; 12 nucleotides align to TRBD2. With 6 bases clipped from V and 4 bases from J, the junction kept 3 bases outside the gene matches. From germline, CDR1 is MNHEY and CDR2 SMNVEV (reference sequence). The CDR3 contains 15 residues. CDR3 protein: CASRRTSGTTGELFF. DNA of the CDR3: TGTGCCAGCAGAAGGACTAGCGGGACCACCGGGGAGCTGTTTTTT.

Many counts were recorded for this clonotype. The genes are TRBV12-3 or TRBV12-4 and TRBJ1-1; D might be TRBD1 (5 bases). Trimming cost V 2 bases and J 7 bases, with 8 bases left between them. CDR3 length equals 12 residues. The CDR3 protein is CASSLQGNEAFF. The CDR3 DNA follows: TGTGCCAGCAGTTTACAGGGTAATGAAGCTTTCTTT.

The chain joins TRBV20-1 to TRBJ1-1; 7 bases map to TRBD1. The CDR3 length is 13 residues. The germline gives CDR1 DFQATT, CDR2 SNEGSKA (reference sequence). V dropped 6 bases and J dropped 6; count of bases not matched to a gene: 10. The CDR3 loop reads CSAIQGERAEAFF. CDR3 in DNA: TGCAGTGCCATTCAGGGGGAAAGGGCTGAAGCTTTCTTT.

This clonotype has ten or more counts. The genes are TRBV12-3 or TRBV12-4 and TRBJ2-5; D may be TRBD1 (6 bases). V lost 5 bases to trimming and J lost 4 bases, with 17 bases between them. The CDR3 is made up of 15 amino acids. CDR3 bases: TGTGCCAGCAGTCGACCAGGGGTAGGGGGAGAGACCCAGTACTTC. Encoded protein: CASSRPGVGGETQYF.

This clonotype has a count of ten or more. The chain uses TRBV12-3 or TRBV12-4 and TRBJ2-2; D is undetermined. The CDR3 runs 14 residues. V lost 3 bases and J 2 bases, leaving 7 bases between the germline ends. CDR3 sequence reads: CASSFKVNTGELFF. The DNA of the CDR3 is TGTGCCAGCAGTTTCAAGGTTAACACCGGGGAGCTGTTTTTT.

This chain uses TRBV5-8 with TRBJ2-2, with TRBD2 matching over 8 bases. Germline V lookup: CDR1 SGHTS, CDR2 YDEGEE. V shed 2 bases, J shed 4 bases, and the junction held 4 bases outside the gene matches. The CDR3 contains 15 residues. The CDR3 sequence is CASSFSGVFTGELFF. The CDR3 DNA reads TGTGCCAGCAGCTTTAGCGGGGTGTTCACCGGGGAGCTGTTTTTT.

The rearrangement links TRBV3-1 to TRBJ1-1, with a tentative D call TRBD1 (6 bases). The CDR3 is made up of 13 amino acids. Trimming removed 1 base at V and 9 bases at J, with 12 bases between. The germline gives CDR1 LGHDT, CDR2 YNNKEL (reference sequence). CDR3 in amino acids: CASSQVKTGQAFF. The DNA of the CDR3 is TGTGCCAGCAGCCAAGTGAAGACAGGACAAGCTTTCTTT.

This clonotype was seen repeatedly, ten times or more. The chain combines TRBV7-2 with TRBJ2-6; D is ambiguous. Germline lookup yields CDR1 SGHTA and CDR2 FQGNSA. The germline V and J ends were trimmed by 2 bases and 1 base, with 12 bases remaining between them. The CDR3 sequence is 17 residues long. The CDR3 protein is CASSLSGVTSGANVLTF. The CDR3 DNA reads as TGTGCCAGCAGCTTAAGTGGGGTGACGTCTGGGGCCAACGTCCTGACTTTC.

This clonotype was seen a handful of times. The V gene is TRBV4-1, the J gene TRBJ2-1; a weak D match, TRBD2 (5 bases). The V end lost 0 bases, the J end lost 6 bases, and 6 bases lay between the germline ends. Germline assignment: CDR1 MGHRA and CDR2 YSYEKL. This CDR3 region has 13 residues. The CDR3 DNA reads as TGCGCCAGCAGCCAAGAAGGAGGCAATGAGCAGTTCTTC. Translated: CASSQEGGNEQFF.

This clonotype was seen a handful of times. The V and J genes are TRBV20-1 and TRBJ2-2; 13 nucleotides align to TRBD2. The germline V gene encodes CDR1 DFQATT and CDR2 SNEGSKA (reference sequence). J gave up 2 bases and V 5 bases, and 5 bases lay outside the gene matches. This CDR3 comprises 16 residues. The CDR3 sequence is CSARLAGGLNTGELFF. CDR3 DNA sequence: TGCAGTGCTCGACTAGCGGGAGGCCTAAACACCGGGGAGCTGTTTTTT.

In its sample, this clonotype was seen a few times. The CDR3 sequence: CASRRSVEAFF. DNA for the CDR3: TGTGCCAGCAGAAGGTCGGTTGAAGCTTTCTTT. The J gene is TRBJ1-1, the V gene TRBV5-8; no clear D. Between the trimmed V and J ends, which lost 5 bases and 7 bases, there was a span of 9 bases. The CDR3 runs to 11 residues. Germline CDR1 and CDR2: SGHTS and YDEGEE.

J is TRBJ2-5 and V is TRBV7-8, with 7 bases aligning to TRBD2. The CDR3 loop spans 13 amino acids. Germline lookup yields CDR1 SGHVS and CDR2 FQNEAQ. The V gene end was trimmed by 5 bases and the J gene end by 2 bases; junction bases not matched to a gene: 2. CDR3 protein: CASSRGVQETQYF. The DNA of the CDR3 is TGTGCCAGCAGCCGGGGGGTGCAAGAGACCCAGTACTTC.

Ten or more counts support this clonotype. The rearrangement links TRBV7-9 to TRBJ1-1, with 8 bases identical to TRBD1. This CDR3 is 15 amino acids long. Trimming cost V 7 bases and J 5 bases; bases outside gene matches: 12. Germline CDR1 reads SEHNR; CDR2 reads FQNEAQ (reference sequence). CDR3 protein: CASIIYTGGLTEAFF. In DNA form, the CDR3 reads TGTGCCAGCATCATCTACACAGGGGGTTTAACTGAAGCTTTCTTT. Complete variable domain (other parts from reference TRBV7-9 and TRBJ1-1): DTGVSQNPRHKITKRGQNVTFRCDPISEHNRLYWYRQTLGQGPEFLTYFQNEAQLEKSRLLSDRFSAERPKGSFSTLEIQRTEQGDSAMYLCASIIYTGGLTEAFFGQGTRLTVV.

The CDR3, as DNA: TGCGCCAGCAGCCTAGGGACCCTTGAAGGCACTGAAGCTTTCTTT. The encoded protein is CASSLGTLEGTEAFF. The J gene is TRBJ1-1, the V gene TRBV5-1, with D possibly matching TRBD1 (5 bases). The germline V gene has CDR1 SGHRS and CDR2 YFSETQ. This CDR3 contains 15 residues. The ends were cut back, 4 bases at V and 4 bases at J, with 17 bases in the middle.

V and J are TRBV10-3 and TRBJ2-3; TRBD2 is a possible D gene (6 bases). CDR3 size: 16 residues. Germline V gene sequence: CDR1 ENHRY, CDR2 SYGVKD. V was clipped by 6 bases and J by 0 bases, with 16 bases between them. The CDR3 coding sequence is TGTGCCATCAGCCCCGGAGGGATCTCTAGCACAGATACGCAGTATTTT. Its translation: CAISPGGISSTDTQYF.

This chain joins TRBV6-4 and TRBJ2-1; 7 bases are a match to TRBD1. The CDR3 spans 15 residues. Unmatched junction bases numbered 7, after V lost 0 bases and J lost 8 bases. Germline loops: CDR1 MRHNA, CDR2 SNTAGT. CDR3 region: CASSDSGGASHEQFF. Written as DNA, the CDR3 is TGTGCCAGCAGTGACTCAGGGGGCGCCTCCCATGAGCAGTTCTTC.